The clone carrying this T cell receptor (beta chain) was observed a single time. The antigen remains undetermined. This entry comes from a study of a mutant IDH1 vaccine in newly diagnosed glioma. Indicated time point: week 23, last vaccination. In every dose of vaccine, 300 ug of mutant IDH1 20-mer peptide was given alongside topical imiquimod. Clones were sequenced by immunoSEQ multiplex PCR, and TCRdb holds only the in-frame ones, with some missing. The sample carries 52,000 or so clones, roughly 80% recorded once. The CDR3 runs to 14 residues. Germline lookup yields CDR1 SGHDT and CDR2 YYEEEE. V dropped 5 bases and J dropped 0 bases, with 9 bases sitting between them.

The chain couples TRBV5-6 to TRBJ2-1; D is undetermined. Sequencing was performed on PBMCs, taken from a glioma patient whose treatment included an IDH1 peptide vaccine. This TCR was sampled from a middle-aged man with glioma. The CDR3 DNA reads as TGTGCCAGCAGAAGGGTGAGCTCCTACAATGAGCAGTTCTTC. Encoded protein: CASRRVSSYNEQFF. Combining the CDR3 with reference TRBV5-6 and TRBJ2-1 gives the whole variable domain DAGVTQSPTHLIKTRGQQVTLRCSPKSGHDTVSWYQQALGQGPQFIFQYYEEEERQRGNFPDRFSGHQFPNYSSELNVNALLLGDSALYLCASRRVSSYNEQFFGPGTRLTVL.